The 5 T cell receptor beta chains listed next were all sequenced from one sample in a study of Graves' ophthalmopathy and Graves' hyperthyroidism. The TCR beta CDR3 regions underwent amplification from RNA transcripts. Scientists carried out first-round RT-PCR using HTBI primers and then a second-round multiplex PCR. TCRdb analysed the multiplex PCR reads with MiXCR anew, one entry per CDR3 protein. The sample comprises approximately 540,000 distinct CDR3 sequences, under 45% of which are singletons, and 4% to 5% rests with the top ten. The sample consisted of peripheral blood or thyroid tissue (not recorded which). The receptors shown here come from an adult man with Graves' hyperthyroidism.

This clonotype was recorded at least ten times. The chain has TRBV6-1 and TRBJ1-5; no firm D call. CDR1 and CDR2 from the germline V gene are MNHNS and SASEGT. The CDR3 is made up of 14 amino acids. V dropped 2 bases and J dropped 6 bases, with 11 bases sitting between them. CDR3 residues: CASSETLRVQPQHF. The CDR3 nucleotides read TGTGCCAGCAGTGAAACCTTAAGGGTTCAGCCCCAGCATTTT.

This clonotype was detected a few times. V is TRBV28 and J is TRBJ1-5; no clear D. The V gene lost 1 base and the J gene lost 0 bases, with 7 bases spanning the gap. The germline CDR1 and CDR2 sequences are MDHEN and SYDVKM. The CDR3 is 15 amino acids. The CDR3 DNA is TGTGCCAGCAGTTTATTAGACAATAGCAATCAGCCCCAGCATTTT. This sequence encodes CASSLLDNSNQPQHF.

This clonotype was recorded only once. The genes are TRBV15 and TRBJ1-2; tentatively, D is TRBD1 (5 bases). V dropped 3 bases and J dropped 4 bases, with 12 bases sitting between them. CDR1 and CDR2 (germline): LNHNV, YYDKDF (reference sequence). There are 14 residues in the CDR3. CDR3 nucleotide sequence: TGTGCCACCAGCAGCTGGGGCCGGGGCTATGGCTACACCTTC. This codes for CATSSWGRGYGYTF.

The sample holds many counts of this clonotype. The V call is TRBV24-1, the J call TRBJ1-2; D gene unclear. The germline CDR1 and CDR2 sequences are KGHDR and SFDVKD. CDR3 length equals 13 residues. Trimming left V 3 bases short and J 5 bases short, with 9 bases between. In DNA form, the CDR3 reads TGTGCCACCAGTGATAGGGCGGGATATGGCTACACCTTC. Its translation: CATSDRAGYGYTF.

This clonotype was found many times. This sequence joins TRBV3-1 and TRBJ1-6; D is unresolved. The CDR3 is 12 residues long. Trimming removed 4 bases from V and 9 bases from J, with 7 bases in between. Germline lookup yields CDR1 LGHDT and CDR2 YNNKEL (reference sequence). In DNA, the CDR3 is TGTGCCAGCAGCCTCGGGTTTTCACCCCTCCACTTT. This encodes CASSLGFSPLHF.